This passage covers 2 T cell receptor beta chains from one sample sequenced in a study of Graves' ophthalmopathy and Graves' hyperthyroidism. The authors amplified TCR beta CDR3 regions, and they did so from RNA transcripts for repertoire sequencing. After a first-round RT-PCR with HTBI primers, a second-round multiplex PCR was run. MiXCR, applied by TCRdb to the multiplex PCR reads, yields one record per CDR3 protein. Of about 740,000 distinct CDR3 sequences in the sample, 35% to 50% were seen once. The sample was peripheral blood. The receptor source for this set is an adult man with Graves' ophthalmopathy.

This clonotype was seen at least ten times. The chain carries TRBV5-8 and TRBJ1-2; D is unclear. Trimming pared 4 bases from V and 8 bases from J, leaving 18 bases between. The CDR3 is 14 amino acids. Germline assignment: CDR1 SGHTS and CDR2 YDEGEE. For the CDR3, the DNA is TGTGCCAGCAGCGGTTCGCAGCTCCTCGGGGGCTACACCTTC. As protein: CASSGSQLLGGYTF.

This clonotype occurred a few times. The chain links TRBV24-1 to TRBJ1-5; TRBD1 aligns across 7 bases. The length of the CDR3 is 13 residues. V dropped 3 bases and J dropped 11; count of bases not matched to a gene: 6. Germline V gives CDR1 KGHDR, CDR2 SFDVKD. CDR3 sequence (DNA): TGTGCCACCAGTGATGACGACAGGGAGACCCAGCATTTT. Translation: CATSDDDRETQHF.